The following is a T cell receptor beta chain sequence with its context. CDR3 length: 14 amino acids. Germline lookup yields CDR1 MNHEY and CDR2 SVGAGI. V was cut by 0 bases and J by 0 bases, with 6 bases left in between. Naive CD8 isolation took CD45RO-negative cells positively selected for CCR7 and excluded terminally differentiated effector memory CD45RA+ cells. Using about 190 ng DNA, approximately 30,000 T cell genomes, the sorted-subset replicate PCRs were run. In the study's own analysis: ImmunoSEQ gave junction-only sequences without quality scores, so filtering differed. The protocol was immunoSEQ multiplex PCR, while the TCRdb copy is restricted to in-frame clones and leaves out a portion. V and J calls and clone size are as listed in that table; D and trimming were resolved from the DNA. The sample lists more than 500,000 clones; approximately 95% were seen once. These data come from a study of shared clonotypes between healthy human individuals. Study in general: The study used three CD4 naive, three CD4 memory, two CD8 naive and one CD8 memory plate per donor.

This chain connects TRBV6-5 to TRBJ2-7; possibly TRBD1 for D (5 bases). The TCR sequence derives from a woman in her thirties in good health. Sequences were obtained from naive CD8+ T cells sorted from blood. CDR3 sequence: CASSYSDISYEQYF. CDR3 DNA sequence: TGTGCCAGCAGTTACTCGGACATCTCCTACGAGCAGTACTTC.